This T cell receptor beta chain appears in the sequencing data of a study of cytomegalovirus exposure and HLA in healthy donors (dated 2017 in TCRdb). At the level of the whole study: In an earlier analysis of 550 to 750 of the donors, 276 Gb of sequence data and roughly 100 million unique TCR beta sequences from 150 million to 200 million T cells were reported. Among the approximately 430 genotyped donors, roughly 80% belonged to the genetic ancestry cluster associated with self-reported Caucasian donors. Class I and class II HLA loci were covered by the typing at four-digit resolution. In an earlier analysis of 587 of the donors, high-throughput TCR beta sequencing was used to judge whether each TCR beta V gene segment behaved as functional or pseudogenic. To predict cytomegalovirus infection status, the study combined high-throughput TCR immunosequencing, statistical association of individual TCRs with disease status, and machine learning. In the later analysis, no new phenotypic data were used to find candidate immune exposures; instead, reliance was placed on TCR beta sequences and their occurrence across donors. Roughly five DR-DQ haplotypes were treated as single units for association and clustering because of strong linkage in the cohort. The T cell repertoires of roughly 660 subjects were profiled by immunosequencing and related to cytomegalovirus serostatus. A separate validation cohort of approximately 130 different subjects was used in addition to the approximately 670-subject first cohort. The study aimed to test whether signatures of past pathogen exposure could be identified by cataloging public T cell receptors. Alongside the repertoire data, information on donor age, sex, ethnicity and CMV serostatus was compiled. Among 398 genotyped donors of the cohort, an average of approximately 200,000 unique TCR beta nucleotide sequences was sequenced per donor, of which about 19% were non-productive. The number of typed donors differed by locus: 629-630 for A, B, C, DRB1 and DQB1; approximately 540 for DQA1; 606 for DPA1; and 450 to 480 for DPB1. In a later genetic analysis, genome-wide SNP genotypes for about 55% of the roughly 700 donors were used, and that subset was treated as a discovery cohort. In a later analysis, previously published TCR beta repertoires from 550 to 700 donors were re-analyzed and high-resolution HLA genotyping was added so that TCR occurrence patterns could be studied. Roughly 320 gigabases of sequencing data and around 85 million unique TCR sequences made up an early release that covered over 550 HLA-typed donors. All discovery cohort repertoires had been generated on a single sequencing platform. Overall results and qualifications from the work: The study listed 164 TCR beta chains as associated with cytomegalovirus. The only immune exposure information available for the cohort was CMV serostatus. While some public TCRs were present in many individuals, most TCR sequences turned up only very rarely across donors. A further reported finding was that TCR beta sequences accurately predicted the HLA-A and HLA-B alleles for most subjects in the first cohort. A cluster of highly shared sequence variants was judged likely to be a technical artifact of the sequencing pipeline. A later analysis reported that several top co-occurrence clusters appeared linked to parvovirus B19, influenza, CMV and Epstein-Barr virus. It was suggested by the authors that the approach could potentially be generalized to other disease states and immunological phenotypes. According to a later analysis, TCR association rates differed among HLA loci, with DRB1 alleles showing the most associated TCRs and HLA-C alleles showing the fewest. A later analysis associated about 18,000 TCR beta sequences with specific HLA alleles at a false discovery rate of 0.05. According to a later genetic analysis, donors in an Asian-associated ancestry cluster had fewer N-insertions in productive TCRs than the roughly 700-donor mean. In an earlier analysis of a few hundred of the donors, most TCR beta V segments were observed in productive rearrangements about 87% or about 30% of the time, broadly matching IMGT annotations. In vitro tests confirmed that a few of the cytomegalovirus-associated TCR beta chains recognize cytomegalovirus antigens. Strong co-occurrence of HLA alleles, especially DR and DQ, made assigning TCR associations to individual alleles difficult. Linkage disequilibrium might explain the correlated functional status among segregating V segments, but an unknown experimental factor could not be ruled out. Because some donors lacked HLA typing at each locus, the association tests relied only on the typed subset. Around 16 rarely observed V segments, including chromosome 9 orphons, were excluded from the earlier analysis of about 610 of the donors because counts were too low. Because the 87-base-pair reads could not distinguish some IMGT-functional V segments, including TRBV6-2 and TRBV6-3, those segments were excluded. In a later analysis, HLA-associated TCR beta chains were found to be more clonally expanded and to have lower generation probabilities than equally common non-associated chains. The classifier was reported to diagnose cytomegalovirus status with high specificity and sensitivity in both the original and validation cohorts. Roughly uniform sequencing depth across donors was assumed in presence/absence analyses, although this assumption may not hold. V-gene and J-gene trimming of TCR beta chains was associated with a missense DCLRE1C variant in a later genetic analysis, and the association was replicated in an independent cohort. Most CMV-associated TCR beta chains appeared to be HLA-restricted in a later analysis, and the HLA associations seemed to be driven largely by CMV exposure. The cohort was sequenced for TCR beta chains only, and without alpha or paired-chain data the features that could be detected were limited.

The V and J ends are trimmed by 0 bases and 2 bases, leaving 11 bases between them. From the cysteine up to the phenylalanine, the CDR3 has a length of 16 residues. Kept here is only the CDR3 DNA, which spans 48 bases and is read in frame from base 1. CDR1 LGHNA and CDR2 YSLEER are derived from the germline V gene. In total, more than 500 healthy bone marrow donors made up the cohort. Cohort members were all nominally healthy when sampled, although unrecorded immune exposures were likely present. The donor was CMV seronegative and was included in the group of under 450 seronegative cohort members. Each donor provided a peripheral blood sample, and peripheral blood mononuclear cells were used for TCR beta sequencing. The Qiagen DNeasy Blood Extraction Kit was used to extract genomic DNA from the blood cell samples. The protocol used for the library was the immunoSEQ multiplex PCR assay. For the multiplex PCR, a mixture combining 60 forward primers for TCR Vbeta segments and 13 reverse primers for TCR Jbeta segments was used. The CDR3 region of rearranged TCR beta genes was amplified from genomic DNA with a multiplex PCR assay. The Illumina HiSeq System was used to sequence the amplified TCR beta libraries as 87-base-pair reads. The authors' analysis ran thus. A later analysis tallied around 82 million unique TCR beta chains across the 610 or so repertoires, and around 9.9 million of those chains were shared by two or more donors. Raw reads were error-corrected and collapsed into unique sequences by a nearest-neighbor algorithm in which closely related sequences were merged to remove PCR and sequencing errors. To assign V, D and J gene segments, CDR3 sequences were aligned to IMGT reference sequences. For a sequence to be retained, at least a six-nucleotide match to both a V gene segment and a J gene segment was required. Rearrangements were called productive when the CDR3 lacked stop codons and stayed in frame with V and J; all others were non-productive. CDR3 was defined according to IMGT convention as the region running from the second conserved V-encoded cysteine to the conserved J-encoded phenylalanine. Sequences without an unambiguous match to a single V gene segment were excluded from the earlier analysis of several hundred of the donors. An earlier analysis of 587 of the donors classified V segments as functional when productive rearrangements were above 56.7% and as segregating when the standard deviation between donors was above 5%. A statistical classification framework was built for diagnosing cytomegalovirus status from the catalog of TCR beta chain sequences. In a later analysis, TCR nucleotide sequences were compared against IMGT/GENE-DB human TR gene sequences so that V and J genes could be assigned. In a later analysis, CDR3 sequences and most-parsimonious VDJ recombination scenarios were assigned using the TCRdist pipeline. In a later analysis, each TCR beta chain was defined by its CDR3 amino acid sequence together with its V-gene family, and reads without a unique V-gene family were excluded. As a way to deal with suspected cross-contamination and a sequencing artifact, a later analysis dropped 450 to 700 nucleotide sequences that were highly shared and had low generation probability. In a later analysis, a clonal expansion index was calculated for each public chain from normalized within-repertoire ranks of inferred template counts. Generation probabilities in a later analysis came from a VDJ recombination model fitted to out-of-frame rearrangements, and those results were checked against IGoR. In a later analysis, TCR-TCR, TCR-HLA and TCR-CMV co-occurrence was scored with hypergeometric tests, and a repertoire-size bias correction was applied to TCR pairs. False discovery rates were estimated in a later analysis by permuting HLA or CMV assignments 20 times. In a later analysis, co-occurring TCRs were grouped using DBSCAN, and TCRdist sequence similarity was added for clustering within HLA-allele-positive subsets. For co-occurrence clustering, repertoires with fewer than 30,000 or more than 120,000 public chains were excluded, along with about five repertoires with anomalous nucleotide sharing. The table was pulled from immuneACCESS by TCRdb, which kept in-frame rearrangements only. Such tables lose some clones; where checked, under half of the loss comes from unresolved V genes, and the rest has no known cause. That table furnishes V, J and clone size, whereas the DNA furnished D and trimming. The sample table holds around 130,000 clones, of which around 85% were seen once. Of the sample, around 1.7% is held by the ten largest clones.

Comment on this clone: This receptor's antigen is unknown. No base quality values were provided; no much bigger clone lies one nucleotide off.

Here the chain combines TRBV4-3 and TRBJ1-3, with the D gene too uncertain to name. Material for sequencing was PBMCs. This clonotype originated in a boy between 10 and 17 years old in good health and CMV-seronegative. The DNA sequence is as follows: TGCGCCAGCAGCCAAGACTCGGGGTCTCCTGGAAACACCATATATTTT. Translated, this is CASSQDSGSPGNTIYF.